Listed below are T cell receptor beta chains from one sample, sequenced in a study of T cells in Graves' hyperthyroidism and ophthalmopathy. TCRdb analysed the multiplex PCR reads with MiXCR anew, one entry per CDR3 protein. The top ten hold less than 3.5% of the sample, which has a few hundred thousand distinct CDR3 sequences, around 16% seen once. Source material: blood. The receptors stem from a woman in her thirties or forties with Graves' ophthalmopathy. CDR3s include the opening cysteine and the closing phenylalanine or tryptophan. The order of the fields is clone size, V gene, CDR3 length, J gene, D gene, CDR3 protein, CDR3 DNA. The D gene is left open where the match is weak. Rows give clone size only sometimes, using once, few, many, or a class for an expanded clone.

clone size: many
V gene: TRBV2
CDR3 length: 15
J gene: TRBJ2-5
D gene: TRBD2
CDR3 protein: CASRTLAATLGTQYF
CDR3 DNA: TGTGCCAGCAGAACACTAGCGGCCACCCTGGGGACCCAGTACTTC

clone size: many
V gene: TRBV7-2
CDR3 length: 14
J gene: TRBJ1-2
D gene: TRBD1
CDR3 protein: CASSFLTGRSSYTF
CDR3 DNA: TGTGCCAGCAGCTTCCTGACAGGGAGGAGTAGCTACACCTTC

clone size: many
V gene: TRBV6-1
CDR3 length: 13
J gene: TRBJ1-1
D gene: -
CDR3 protein: CASTLHPNTEAFF
CDR3 DNA: TGTGCCAGCACCCTTCACCCGAACACTGAAGCTTTCTTT

clone size: -
V gene: TRBV7-9
CDR3 length: 13
J gene: TRBJ1-2
D gene: -
CDR3 protein: CASSHRNNYGYTF
CDR3 DNA: TGTGCCAGCAGCCACAGAAATAACTATGGCTACACCTTC

clone size: many
V gene: TRBV28
CDR3 length: 16
J gene: TRBJ1-1
D gene: TRBD1
CDR3 protein: CASRLRTTGLDTEAFF
CDR3 DNA: TGTGCCAGCCGACTTAGAACGACAGGGCTCGACACTGAAGCTTTCTTT

clone size: many
V gene: TRBV12-3/TRBV12-4
CDR3 length: 14
J gene: TRBJ1-5
D gene: -
CDR3 protein: CASSPYGEYQPQHF
CDR3 DNA: TGTGCCAGCAGTCCTTACGGGGAGTATCAGCCCCAGCATTTT

clone size: many
V gene: TRBV6-2/TRBV6-3
CDR3 length: 14
J gene: TRBJ1-1
D gene: -
CDR3 protein: CAHTAEGSNTEAFF
CDR3 DNA: TGTGCCCACACCGCCGAGGGTAGCAACACTGAAGCTTTCTTT

clone size: -
V gene: TRBV5-8
CDR3 length: 13
J gene: TRBJ1-2
D gene: -
CDR3 protein: CASSLKASQGYTF
CDR3 DNA: TGTGCCAGCAGCTTGAAGGCCAGCCAAGGCTACACCTTC

clone size: many
V gene: TRBV27
CDR3 length: 12
J gene: TRBJ2-7
D gene: -
CDR3 protein: CASSFPGYEQYF
CDR3 DNA: TGTGCCAGCAGTTTCCCTGGCTACGAGCAGTACTTC

clone size: few
V gene: TRBV4-1
CDR3 length: 12
J gene: TRBJ1-2
D gene: -
CDR3 protein: CASSQLDGRYTF
CDR3 DNA: TGCGCCAGCAGCCAACTGGACGGTCGCTACACCTTC

clone size: -
V gene: TRBV19
CDR3 length: 17
J gene: TRBJ1-5
D gene: TRBD1
CDR3 protein: CASSILDRGKGNQPQHF
CDR3 DNA: TGTGCCAGTAGTATATTGGACAGGGGAAAGGGCAATCAGCCCCAGCATTTT

clone size: few
V gene: TRBV7-2
CDR3 length: 15
J gene: TRBJ2-2
D gene: -
CDR3 protein: CASGFGRDNTGELFF
CDR3 DNA: TGTGCCAGCGGCTTCGGCAGAGATAACACCGGGGAGCTGTTTTTT

clone size: many
V gene: TRBV5-1
CDR3 length: 14
J gene: TRBJ1-1
D gene: -
CDR3 protein: CASSLGRLNTEAFF
CDR3 DNA: TGTGCCAGCAGCCTCGGACGGTTGAACACTGAAGCTTTCTTT

clone size: -
V gene: TRBV28
CDR3 length: 14
J gene: TRBJ2-5
D gene: TRBD1
CDR3 protein: CAGTPPRGQGSSHF
CDR3 DNA: TGTGCCGGCACCCCACCTCGTGGACAGGGGTCCTCCCACTTC

clone size: -
V gene: TRBV29-1
CDR3 length: 14
J gene: TRBJ2-7
D gene: -
CDR3 protein: CSVQPDTSTYEQYF
CDR3 DNA: TGCAGCGTTCAACCGGACACCTCGACCTACGAGCAGTACTTC

clone size: many
V gene: TRBV30
CDR3 length: 13
J gene: TRBJ2-5
D gene: TRBD1
CDR3 protein: CAWRLTGQETQYF
CDR3 DNA: TGTGCCTGGAGGTTGACAGGGCAAGAGACCCAGTACTTC

clone size: -
V gene: TRBV13
CDR3 length: 13
J gene: TRBJ2-5
D gene: -
CDR3 protein: CASSSGRVETQYF
CDR3 DNA: TGTGCCAGCAGTAGCGGACGTGTGGAGACCCAGTACTTC

clone size: -
V gene: TRBV5-1
CDR3 length: 16
J gene: TRBJ1-6
D gene: TRBD1
CDR3 protein: CASSLDRGQHNSPLHF
CDR3 DNA: TGCGCCAGCAGCCTAGACAGGGGGCAACATAATTCACCCCTCCACTTT

clone size: once
V gene: TRBV30
CDR3 length: 13
J gene: TRBJ1-3
D gene: -
CDR3 protein: CAWSAYGGNTIYF
CDR3 DNA: TGTGCCTGGAGTGCCTACGGTGGAAACACCATATATTTT

clone size: few
V gene: TRBV6-2/TRBV6-3
CDR3 length: 16
J gene: TRBJ1-6
D gene: -
CDR3 protein: CASSSPTNRDNSPLHF
CDR3 DNA: TGTGCCAGCAGTTCCCCGACAAATCGGGATAATTCACCCCTCCACTTT

clone size: many
V gene: TRBV6-1
CDR3 length: 15
J gene: TRBJ1-1
D gene: -
CDR3 protein: CASSEQRGMNTEAFF
CDR3 DNA: TGTGCCAGCAGTGAACAGAGGGGGATGAACACTGAAGCTTTCTTT

clone size: -
V gene: TRBV4-1
CDR3 length: 19
J gene: TRBJ1-6
D gene: TRBD1
CDR3 protein: CASSQKINSGQGADSPLHF
CDR3 DNA: TGCGCCAGCAGCCAAAAGATCAACTCCGGACAGGGGGCCGATTCACCCCTCCACTTT

clone size: many
V gene: TRBV11-2
CDR3 length: 15
J gene: TRBJ2-7
D gene: TRBD1
CDR3 protein: CASSLDRQGDYEQYF
CDR3 DNA: TGTGCCAGCAGCTTGGACCGACAGGGTGACTACGAGCAGTACTTC

clone size: -
V gene: TRBV7-6
CDR3 length: 15
J gene: TRBJ2-2
D gene: -
CDR3 protein: CASSTKGANTGELFF
CDR3 DNA: TGTGCCAGCAGCACAAAAGGGGCGAACACCGGGGAGCTGTTTTTT

clone size: many
V gene: TRBV30
CDR3 length: 12
J gene: TRBJ1-6
D gene: -
CDR3 protein: CAWSANSSPLHF
CDR3 DNA: TGTGCCTGGAGTGCCAACAGCTCACCCCTCCACTTT

clone size: few
V gene: TRBV20-1
CDR3 length: 15
J gene: TRBJ2-1
D gene: -
CDR3 protein: CSARGRDKVENEQFF
CDR3 DNA: TGCAGTGCTAGAGGAAGGGATAAAGTAGAAAATGAGCAGTTCTTC

clone size: -
V gene: TRBV7-6
CDR3 length: 15
J gene: TRBJ2-7
D gene: TRBD2
CDR3 protein: CASSGGTSGGYEQYF
CDR3 DNA: TGTGCCAGCAGCGGGGGGACTAGCGGGGGATACGAGCAGTACTTC

clone size: -
V gene: TRBV15
CDR3 length: 16
J gene: TRBJ2-3
D gene: TRBD1
CDR3 protein: CATSRDLQGAADTQYF
CDR3 DNA: TGTGCCACCAGCAGAGATCTACAGGGGGCCGCAGATACGCAGTATTTT

clone size: many
V gene: TRBV18
CDR3 length: 14
J gene: TRBJ1-1
D gene: -
CDR3 protein: CASSPQAENTEAFF
CDR3 DNA: TGTGCCAGCTCACCACAGGCCGAGAACACTGAAGCTTTCTTT

clone size: -
V gene: TRBV2
CDR3 length: 13
J gene: TRBJ1-3
D gene: -
CDR3 protein: CASSSLDGNTIYF
CDR3 DNA: TGTGCCAGCAGCTCGCTGGATGGAAACACCATATATTTT

clone size: many
V gene: TRBV18
CDR3 length: 14
J gene: TRBJ2-7
D gene: TRBD1
CDR3 protein: CASTRTGGSYEQYF
CDR3 DNA: TGTGCCAGCACGCGGACAGGGGGCTCCTACGAGCAGTACTTC

clone size: few
V gene: TRBV20-1
CDR3 length: 16
J gene: TRBJ2-7
D gene: TRBD2
CDR3 protein: CSARGTSGRVIYEQYF
CDR3 DNA: TGCAGTGCTAGAGGGACTAGCGGGAGGGTAATCTACGAGCAGTACTTC

clone size: -
V gene: TRBV12-3/TRBV12-4
CDR3 length: 16
J gene: TRBJ1-4
D gene: -
CDR3 protein: CASSSTGRGEKEKLFF
CDR3 DNA: TGTGCCAGCAGTTCGACAGGTCGGGGGGAGAAGGAAAAACTGTTTTTT

clone size: many
V gene: TRBV28
CDR3 length: 14
J gene: TRBJ1-1
D gene: TRBD1
CDR3 protein: CASRIDRVNTEAFF
CDR3 DNA: TGTGCCAGCAGGATCGACAGGGTGAACACTGAAGCTTTCTTT

clone size: -
V gene: TRBV9
CDR3 length: 14
J gene: TRBJ2-1
D gene: TRBD2
CDR3 protein: CASSVAGLADEQFF
CDR3 DNA: TGTGCCAGCAGCGTAGCGGGGCTAGCGGATGAGCAGTTCTTC

clone size: many
V gene: TRBV11-1
CDR3 length: 13
J gene: TRBJ2-5
D gene: -
CDR3 protein: CASSLSAIGTQYF
CDR3 DNA: TGTGCCAGCAGCTTATCCGCTATTGGGACCCAGTACTTC

clone size: few
V gene: TRBV20-1
CDR3 length: 13
J gene: TRBJ2-3
D gene: TRBD2
CDR3 protein: CSAPLAGGDTQYF
CDR3 DNA: TGCAGTGCGCCGCTAGCGGGGGGGGATACGCAGTATTTT

clone size: -
V gene: TRBV19
CDR3 length: 15
J gene: TRBJ2-2
D gene: -
CDR3 protein: CASSIKDRNTGELFF
CDR3 DNA: TGTGCCAGTAGTATAAAAGACAGAAACACCGGGGAGCTGTTTTTT

clone size: -
V gene: TRBV29-1
CDR3 length: 13
J gene: TRBJ1-2
D gene: TRBD1
CDR3 protein: CSMQGQGAQGYTF
CDR3 DNA: TGCAGCATGCAAGGACAGGGGGCGCAGGGCTACACCTTC

clone size: many
V gene: TRBV18
CDR3 length: 13
J gene: TRBJ2-3
D gene: -
CDR3 protein: CASSPGESDTQYF
CDR3 DNA: TGTGCCAGCTCACCAGGAGAGTCAGATACGCAGTATTTT

clone size: few
V gene: TRBV28
CDR3 length: 16
J gene: TRBJ1-5
D gene: -
CDR3 protein: CASIPPKGASNQPQHF
CDR3 DNA: TGTGCCAGCATCCCCCCGAAAGGGGCTAGCAATCAGCCCCAGCATTTT

clone size: many
V gene: TRBV29-1
CDR3 length: 13
J gene: TRBJ2-3
D gene: TRBD2
CDR3 protein: CSVDGGGADTQYF
CDR3 DNA: TGCAGCGTTGACGGGGGGGGTGCAGATACGCAGTATTTT

clone size: -
V gene: TRBV7-9
CDR3 length: 13
J gene: TRBJ1-6
D gene: -
CDR3 protein: CASRGWDNSPLHF
CDR3 DNA: TGTGCCAGCAGGGGTTGGGATAATTCACCCCTCCACTTT

clone size: many
V gene: TRBV30
CDR3 length: 11
J gene: TRBJ1-2
D gene: -
CDR3 protein: CAWSLGYGYTF
CDR3 DNA: TGTGCCTGGAGTCTCGGCTATGGCTACACCTTC

clone size: few
V gene: TRBV6-1
CDR3 length: 13
J gene: TRBJ1-2
D gene: TRBD1
CDR3 protein: CASSRSSGGGYTF
CDR3 DNA: TGTGCCAGCAGTCGCTCATCAGGGGGTGGCTACACCTTC

clone size: -
V gene: TRBV7-9
CDR3 length: 14
J gene: TRBJ1-1
D gene: -
CDR3 protein: CASSPRGIGTEAFF
CDR3 DNA: TGTGCCAGCAGCCCGAGGGGTATTGGCACTGAAGCTTTCTTT

clone size: -
V gene: TRBV5-1
CDR3 length: 13
J gene: TRBJ2-7
D gene: TRBD1
CDR3 protein: CASSLGRGHEQYF
CDR3 DNA: TGTGCCAGCAGCTTAGGCAGGGGGCACGAGCAGTACTTC

clone size: many
V gene: TRBV27
CDR3 length: 15
J gene: TRBJ1-2
D gene: TRBD1
CDR3 protein: CASSPGTGRDHGYTF
CDR3 DNA: TGTGCCAGCAGTCCCGGGACAGGGAGGGACCATGGCTACACCTTC

clone size: many
V gene: TRBV5-1
CDR3 length: 15
J gene: TRBJ2-3
D gene: -
CDR3 protein: CASSTRRDLTDTQYF
CDR3 DNA: TGCGCCAGCAGCACCCGCAGGGACCTTACAGATACGCAGTATTTT

clone size: -
V gene: TRBV2
CDR3 length: 11
J gene: TRBJ2-4
D gene: -
CDR3 protein: CASRDGNIQYF
CDR3 DNA: TGTGCCAGCAGGGACGGTAACATTCAGTACTTC

clone size: -
V gene: TRBV5-8
CDR3 length: 15
J gene: TRBJ1-5
D gene: TRBD1
CDR3 protein: CASSLYRGGNQPQHF
CDR3 DNA: TGTGCCAGCAGCTTATACAGGGGTGGCAATCAGCCCCAGCATTTT

clone size: many
V gene: TRBV28
CDR3 length: 14
J gene: TRBJ1-2
D gene: -
CDR3 protein: CASRMPGTNYGYTF
CDR3 DNA: TGTGCCAGCAGAATGCCAGGGACAAACTATGGCTACACCTTC

clone size: -
V gene: TRBV5-1
CDR3 length: 15
J gene: TRBJ2-5
D gene: TRBD2
CDR3 protein: CASSLRAGGEETQYF
CDR3 DNA: TGCGCCAGCAGCTTACGAGCGGGAGGGGAAGAGACCCAGTACTTC

clone size: many
V gene: TRBV20-1
CDR3 length: 14
J gene: TRBJ2-7
D gene: -
CDR3 protein: CSARKGQPSYEQYF
CDR3 DNA: TGCAGTGCTAGGAAGGGGCAGCCCTCCTACGAGCAGTACTTC